Below are 16 T cell receptor beta chains sequenced from a single sample in a study of response to subunit inactivated influenza vaccine. TCRdb independently ran MiXCR on the RT-PCR reads; one entry per CDR3 protein. The sample records fewer than 400,000 distinct CDR3 sequences, roughly a fifth being singletons. Sequenced material: PBMCs from blood, taken less than 22 months after vaccination. These receptors all come from a man aged 45 to 70 who received an inactivated influenza vaccine.

V is TRBV12-3 or TRBV12-4 and J is TRBJ2-5; tentative D call: TRBD2 (6 bases). CDR3 length equals 13 residues. Between the trimmed V and J ends, which lost 6 bases and 5 bases, there was a span of 13 bases. CDR3 region: CASRFVGGETQYF. DNA of the CDR3: TGTGCCAGCAGATTTGTTGGGGGGGAGACCCAGTACTTC.

The gene calls are TRBV14 and TRBJ2-7; perhaps TRBD2 as D (5 bases). The CDR3 contains 15 residues. Trimming took 4 bases from V and 0 from J, leaving 13 bases between them. Germline CDR1 SGHDN, CDR2 FVKESK. DNA of the CDR3: TGTGCCAGCAGCCGATTAGCGAGAAGCTCCTACGAGCAGTACTTC. It codes for CASSRLARSSYEQYF.

The sample holds many counts of this clonotype. V usage is TRBV25-1 and J usage is TRBJ1-1; possible D gene TRBD1, 5 bases. Trimming shortened V by 2 bases and J by 1 base, and 11 bases separated the two germline ends. Germline-derived CDR1 and CDR2 are MGHDK and SYGVNS. This CDR3 is 15 amino acids long. This chain's CDR3 is CASSEVGPQNTEAFF. In DNA, the CDR3 is TGTGCCAGCAGTGAAGTGGGACCGCAGAACACTGAAGCTTTCTTT. Full variable domain (missing parts from reference TRBV25-1 and TRBJ1-1): EADIYQTPRYLVIGTGKKITLECSQTMGHDKMYWYQQDPGMELHLIHYSYGVNSTEKGDLSSESTVSRIRTEHFPLTLESARPSHTSQYLCASSEVGPQNTEAFFGQGTRLTVV.

This clonotype was counted a few times. The chain carries TRBV20-1 and TRBJ2-3; possible D gene TRBD2, 6 bases. V lost 0 bases and J lost 1, with 14 bases in between. The CDR3 loop spans 16 amino acids. CDR1 is DFQATT, CDR2 SNEGSKA, per germline (reference sequence). The CDR3 DNA is TGCAGTGCTAGAGACCCCTTTGCGGGGCGCACAGATACGCAGTATTTT. Its translation: CSARDPFAGRTDTQYF.

J is TRBJ2-6 and V is TRBV2; D possibly matches TRBD1 or TRBD2 (5 bases each). Trimming removed 8 bases at V and 1 base at J, with 6 bases between. From germline, CDR1 is SNHLY and CDR2 FYNNEI. The CDR3 contains 13 residues. The CDR3 bases are TGTGCCAGCGGGGGATCTGGGGCCAACGTCCTGACTTTC. As protein: CASGGSGANVLTF.

The chain is built from TRBV7-9 and TRBJ2-1; D is undetermined. Germline V gene data show CDR1 as SEHNR and CDR2 as FQNEAQ (reference sequence). The CDR3 is made up of 15 amino acids. V lost 1 base and J 8 bases, leaving 15 bases between the germline ends. CDR3 amino acids: CASSLVLFGRDEQFF. The CDR3 DNA reads as TGTGCCAGCAGCTTAGTTCTTTTTGGTAGGGATGAGCAGTTCTTC.

The V gene is TRBV19, the J gene TRBJ2-7; a weak D match, TRBD1 (6 bases). V was pared by 2 bases and J by 0 bases, with 14 bases between. This CDR3 is built from 16 residues. Germline-derived CDR1 and CDR2 are LNHDA and SQIVND (reference sequence). CDR3 nucleotide sequence: TGTGCCAGTAGTATATTGGCAGGGGTTTTCTCCTACGAGCAGTACTTC. Translating gives CASSILAGVFSYEQYF.

As for this clonotype: Compared with germline, one end of the junction differs, possibly owing to a read error. This chain connects TRBV7-7 to TRBJ2-3, with D possibly TRBD2 on 5 matching bases. CDR3 length: 13 residues. The V gene's germline CDR1 is SSHAT and CDR2 FNYEAQ (reference sequence). The CDR3 DNA sequence: TGTGCTAGCAGCTTAGTCGTAGCGAACAGGCAGTATTTT. This translates into CASSLVVANRQYF.

This clonotype occurred a few times. V usage is TRBV15 and J usage is TRBJ1-6; possible D gene TRBD1, 5 bases. V lost 0 bases to trimming and J lost 7 bases, with 10 bases between them. Germline V gives CDR1 LNHNV, CDR2 YYDKDF (reference sequence). The CDR3 consists of 15 residues. CDR3: CATSRELGTNSPLHF. DNA for the CDR3: TGTGCCACCAGCAGAGAACTAGGGACGAATTCACCCCTCCACTTT.

The chain carries TRBV15 and TRBJ2-1, with D possibly being TRBD1 (6 bases). The CDR3 spans 14 residues. V was pared by 4 bases and J by 7 bases, with 14 bases between. Per germline, CDR1 LNHNV and CDR2 YYDKDF (reference sequence). The CDR3 here is CATSKGYTGNEQFF. CDR3 coding DNA: TGTGCCACCAGCAAAGGATATACAGGGAATGAGCAGTTCTTC.

This clonotype showed up just a few times. The V gene is TRBV14, the J gene TRBJ1-3; TRBD1 aligns across 7 bases. V shed 6 bases, J shed 0 bases, and the junction held 8 bases outside the gene matches. Germline V CDR1 and CDR2: SGHDN, FVKESK. This CDR3 has 16 amino acids. The CDR3 DNA sequence: TGTGCCAGCAGGACGACAGGGACGAGCTCTGGAAACACCATATATTTT. Translation: CASRTTGTSSGNTIYF.

The chain links TRBV12-3 or TRBV12-4 to TRBJ2-4, with no clear D. Trimming removed 3 bases from V and 2 bases from J, with 11 bases in between. The CDR3 totals 15 residues. The CDR3 DNA follows: TGTGCCAGCAGTTTCCCAGGAGTTACCAAAAACATTCAGTACTTC. Its translation: CASSFPGVTKNIQYF.

This clonotype has a handful of counts. The chain joins TRBV5-1 to TRBJ1-1, with 8 bases lining up with TRBD1. In germline, CDR1 is SGHRS, CDR2 YFSETQ. The ends lost 4 bases at V and 4 bases at J; junction bases unmatched: 9. This CDR3 has 15 amino acids. CDR3 sequence: CASSETGTGGTEAFF. CDR3 in DNA: TGCGCCAGCAGCGAAACCGGGACAGGCGGCACTGAAGCTTTCTTT.

There are a few counts of this clonotype. The V gene is TRBV7-2, the J gene TRBJ1-5; the D gene is possibly TRBD1 (6 bases). The germline gives CDR1 SGHTA, CDR2 FQGNSA. Between the trimmed V and J ends, which lost 3 bases and 4 bases, there was a span of 16 bases. The CDR3 is made up of 16 amino acids. CDR3: CASSLGRGHGNQPQHF. The DNA of the CDR3 is TGTGCCAGCAGCTTGGGTCGGGGGCACGGTAATCAGCCCCAGCATTTT.

The chain combines TRBV2 with TRBJ1-1; a possible D gene is TRBD1 (5 bases). This CDR3 spans 16 amino acids. The germline V and J ends were trimmed by 3 bases and 0 bases, with 14 bases remaining between them. Germline values: CDR1 SNHLY, CDR2 FYNNEI. The CDR3 region has the DNA TGTGCCAGCAGTGAGTTGGTGGGACTGCTGAACACTGAAGCTTTCTTT. This sequence encodes CASSELVGLLNTEAFF.

This clonotype was counted between two and nine times. This chain joins TRBV12-3 or TRBV12-4 and TRBJ1-1, with 8 nucleotides matching TRBD1. The trim removed 3 bases at V and 4 bases at J, leaving 7 bases unmatched. The CDR3 runs 15 residues. The CDR3: CASSLDRVKTTEAFF. CDR3 sequence (DNA): TGTGCCAGCAGTTTGGACAGGGTGAAGACCACTGAAGCTTTCTTT.